The 5 T cell receptor beta chains presented below share a single source sample, sequenced in a study of T cells after posttransplantation cyclophosphamide. TCRdb's copy holds only in-frame clones and misses some; the assay was immunoSEQ multiplex PCR. Seen here are some 30,000 clones, 91% observed once, and the top ten hold around 0.1%. The naive gate required viable CD3+CD4+ or CD3+CD8+ cells with CCR7+CD45RA+CD45RO-CD95-CD27+CD28+ phenotype. Input material: naive CD4+ T cells sorted from blood. These receptors were taken from a man aged 25 to 45 in good health and a related stem cell transplant donor.

The chain links TRBV7-2 to TRBJ1-2; D unclear. V gave up 1 base and J gave up 8 bases, with 11 bases separating them. The CDR3 spans 13 residues. Germline values: CDR1 SGHTA, CDR2 FQGNSA. CDR3 protein: CASSLDRQAGYTF. The CDR3 DNA reads as TGTGCCAGCAGCTTAGATCGGCAGGCCGGCTACACCTTC.

This clone occurred once. V gene TRBV10-3 combines with J gene TRBJ1-5; 8 bases align to TRBD1. V lost 6 bases to trimming and J lost 5 bases; unmatched junction nucleotides: 9. Germline V gives CDR1 ENHRY, CDR2 SYGVKD. This CDR3 has 15 residues. CDR3 protein: CAISSGTGKDQPQHF. DNA for the CDR3: TGTGCCATCAGCTCCGGGACAGGAAAAGATCAGCCCCAGCATTTT.

The chain is built from TRBV7-2 and TRBJ2-7; 12 positions agree with TRBD2. This CDR3 region has 19 residues. Trimming at V came to 5 bases and at J to 0 bases, leaving 14 bases not matched to a gene. Germline CDR1 and CDR2: SGHTA and FQGNSA. The CDR3 loop is CASSTPTSGGHKTSYEQYF. The CDR3 DNA follows: TGTGCCAGCAGCACACCGACTAGCGGGGGACACAAAACCTCCTACGAGCAGTACTTC.

The rearrangement links TRBV6-4 to TRBJ2-3; 9 bases map to TRBD1. This CDR3 has 15 residues. Trimming took 5 bases from V and 3 from J; bases not matched to a gene: 6. The germline gives CDR1 MRHNA, CDR2 SNTAGT. The CDR3 is CASSPQGAGTDTQYF. For the CDR3, the DNA is TGTGCCAGCAGTCCACAGGGGGCCGGGACAGATACGCAGTATTTT.

The count of this clone is one. The chain employs TRBV27 and TRBJ1-1; 7 bases line up with TRBD1. Germline trimming cut 6 bases from V and 0 bases from J; bases unmatched to any gene: 7. CDR3 length equals 15 residues. In germline, CDR1 is MNHEY, CDR2 SMNVEV (reference sequence). Written as DNA, the CDR3 is TGTGCCAGCAGAACAACAGGGGTTCTGAACACTGAAGCTTTCTTT. It encodes CASRTTGVLNTEAFF.